These 30 T cell receptor beta chains were sequenced from one sample in a study of beta chain features in type 1 diabetes. Reverse transcription of all isolated RNA meant that expressed TCRB transcripts were sequenced. Produced via immunoSEQ multiplex PCR; TCRdb's table is partial and in-frame only. The sample records 35,000 to 50,000 clones, approximately 51% being singletons. The sample taken for sequencing was stem cell memory CD4+ T cells from blood. All receptors derive from a woman aged 25-40 years in good health.

In this sample, this clone turned up a few times. The J gene is TRBJ2-3, the V gene TRBV19; TRBD2 agrees at 8 bases. The V gene's germline CDR1 is LNHDA and CDR2 SQIVND (reference sequence). The CDR3 runs to 16 residues. V was clipped by 8 bases and J by 0 bases; unmatched bases: 10. CDR3 sequence reads: CASAGGGSDSTDTQYF. CDR3 sequence (DNA): TGTGCCAGTGCGGGGGGCGGGAGCGACAGCACAGATACGCAGTATTTT.

The chain recombines TRBV28 with TRBJ2-5; TRBD2 is a possible D gene (6 bases). There are 14 residues in the CDR3. V dropped 2 bases and J dropped 5 bases, with 12 bases sitting between them. The germline gives CDR1 MDHEN, CDR2 SYDVKM. CDR3 sequence reads: CASSLPSGVETQYF. The DNA for the CDR3 is TGTGCCAGCAGTTTACCGTCGGGAGTCGAGACCCAGTACTTC.

This clone showed up just once. This chain joins TRBV4-1 and TRBJ2-7, with 10 bases aligning to TRBD2. V shed 4 bases, J shed 2 bases, and the junction held 5 bases outside the gene matches. Per the germline V gene, CDR1 is MGHRA and CDR2 is YSYEKL. The CDR3 totals 15 residues. CDR3 amino acids: CASSPLAGVAYEQYF. The CDR3 DNA is TGCGCCAGCAGCCCGCTAGCGGGAGTAGCCTACGAGCAGTACTTC.

The CDR3 reads CASSLDRHREAFF. DNA of the CDR3: TGTGCCAGCAGTCTCGACAGGCATCGAGAAGCTTTCTTT. The gene calls are TRBV7-9 and TRBJ1-1; TRBD1 might be the D (6 bases). There are 13 residues in the CDR3. Per the germline V gene, CDR1 is SEHNR and CDR2 is FQNEAQ (reference sequence). Trimming shortened V by 6 bases and J by 8 bases, and 16 bases separated the two germline ends. Looking up the rest from reference TRBV7-9 and TRBJ1-1 gives the full variable domain: DTGVSQNPRHKITKRGQNVTFRCDPISEHNRLYWYRQTLGQGPEFLTYFQNEAQLEKSRLLSDRFSAERPKGSFSTLEIQRTEQGDSAMYLCASSLDRHREAFFGQGTRLTVV.

The J gene is TRBJ2-4, the V gene TRBV19; 8 bases map to TRBD1. The CDR3 is 14 residues long. V shed 7 bases and J 7 bases; nucleotides not matched to a gene: 9. Germline CDR1 and CDR2: LNHDA and SQIVND (reference sequence). DNA for the CDR3: TGTGCCAGTAAAACACGACAGGGGATGAACATTCAGTACTTC. Amino acid sequence: CASKTRQGMNIQYF.

Only a few counts were recorded for this clone. The chain employs TRBV18 and TRBJ2-5; D remains ambiguous. Germline-derived CDR1 and CDR2 are KGHSH and LQKENI. Trimming cost V 0 bases and J 3 bases, with 8 bases left between them. The CDR3 covers 14 residues. The CDR3 DNA reads as TGTGCCAGCTCACCACCGGGCACGAAAGAGACCCAGTACTTC. It is translated as CASSPPGTKETQYF.

CDR3 residues: CASRASLTDTQYF. The CDR3 DNA follows: TGTGCCAGCAGGGCCTCCCTCACAGATACGCAGTATTTT. The chain employs TRBV7-9 and TRBJ2-3; unclear D gene. V was pared by 6 bases and J by 2 bases, with 9 bases between. There are 13 residues in the CDR3. Germline V gene sequence: CDR1 SEHNR, CDR2 FQNEAQ (reference sequence).

The rearrangement uses TRBV11-2 and TRBJ2-7, with 8 bases identical to TRBD1. Germline CDR1 SGHAT, CDR2 FQNNGV. CDR3 size: 15 residues. The V segment lost 5 bases and the J segment 5 bases; nucleotides outside the gene matches: 11. Written as DNA, the CDR3 is TGTGCCAGCAGCGAAAGACAGGGGCCCATCCACGAGCAGTACTTC. Its translation: CASSERQGPIHEQYF.

The chain has TRBV25-1 and TRBJ1-2; D remains ambiguous. This CDR3 is built from 14 residues. Germline CDR1 MGHDK, CDR2 SYGVNS. V lost 0 bases and J 5 bases, leaving 10 bases between the germline ends. CDR3 residues: CASSEYSRSYGYTF. DNA of the CDR3: TGTGCCAGCAGTGAATATTCACGGTCATATGGCTACACCTTC.

This clone was counted only a few times. This sequence joins TRBV5-1 and TRBJ1-2; D possibly corresponds to TRBD1 (6 bases). The CDR3 has 13 residues. Germline CDR1 and CDR2: SGHRS and YFSETQ. Trimming stripped 3 bases from V and 8 bases from J, with 14 bases between. DNA of the CDR3: TGCGCCAGCAGCTCACGGGACATGGACGGCTACACCTTC. Its protein is CASSSRDMDGYTF.

The genes are TRBV28 and TRBJ1-2; D not resolved. The V gene's germline CDR1 is MDHEN and CDR2 SYDVKM. Trimming cost V 11 bases and J 8 bases, with 18 bases left between them. This CDR3 is built from 12 residues. The CDR3 sequence is CARGEPSGGYTF. Written as DNA, the CDR3 is TGTGCCCGCGGTGAGCCCTCGGGAGGCTACACCTTC.

In this sample, this clone turned up a few times. J is TRBJ2-3 and V is TRBV4-2; a weak D match, TRBD2 (6 bases). In germline, CDR1 is LGHNA, CDR2 YNFKEQ. The CDR3 sequence is 16 residues long. Between the trimmed V and J ends, which lost 1 base and 0 bases, there was a span of 11 bases. CDR3 residues: CASSQVRLVSTDTQYF. CDR3 DNA: TGTGCCAGCAGCCAAGTTAGACTAGTCAGCACAGATACGCAGTATTTT.

The chain joins TRBV10-3 to TRBJ2-1; the match to TRBD2 covers 11 bases. Germline V CDR1 and CDR2: ENHRY, SYGVKD. J was trimmed by 9 bases and V by 4 bases; bases with no gene match: 5. This CDR3 region has 14 residues. In nucleotides, the CDR3 is TGTGCCATCAGTGCAACTAGCGGGAGTGGTGAGCAGTTCTTC. It is translated as CAISATSGSGEQFF.

This chain joins TRBV4-3 and TRBJ2-3; possibly TRBD2 for D (5 bases). The CDR3 loop spans 13 amino acids. Germline V gene lookup returns CDR1 LGHNA and CDR2 YSLEER. V was trimmed by 2 bases and J by 7 bases, leaving 10 bases between them. Written as DNA, the CDR3 is TGCGCCAGCAGCCAAACGGCGGGTAATACGCAGTATTTT. Its translation is CASSQTAGNTQYF.

The chain combines TRBV27 with TRBJ1-2; 11 nucleotides align to TRBD1. The CDR3 has 17 amino acids. After removal of 5 bases from V and 4 bases from J, the junction contained 12 bases not matched to a gene. Germline loops: CDR1 MNHEY, CDR2 SMNVEV (reference sequence). CDR3 sequence reads: CASSARTGGWGGYGYTF. The CDR3, as DNA: TGTGCCAGCAGTGCCCGGACAGGGGGCTGGGGAGGCTATGGCTACACCTTC.

In its sample, this clone was seen a few times. At one of its ends the junction is not consistent with the germline gene, which may arise from a read error. This chain joins TRBV7-9 and TRBJ2-7, with 10 bases fitting TRBD1. The germline V gene has CDR1 SEHNR and CDR2 FQNEAQ (reference sequence). The CDR3 loop spans 15 amino acids. CDR3 nucleotides: TGTGCCAGCAGCCGGGGACAGGGGAGCTCCTACGGGCAGTACTTC. This codes for CASSRGQGSSYGQYF. The complete variable domain, with remaining parts taken from reference TRBV7-9 and TRBJ2-7, reads DTGVSQNPRHKITKRGQNVTFRCDPISEHNRLYWYRQTLGQGPEFLTYFQNEAQLEKSRLLSDRFSAERPKGSFSTLEIQRTEQGDSAMYLCASSRGQGSSYGQYFGPGTRLTVT.

The rearrangement uses TRBV28 and TRBJ2-2; 7 nucleotides line up with TRBD1. V dropped 5 bases and J dropped 4; count of bases not matched to a gene: 4. Germline V CDR1 and CDR2: MDHEN, SYDVKM. This CDR3 comprises 14 residues. DNA of the CDR3: TGTGCCAGCAGTCCGACAGGGATCACCGGGGAGCTGTTTTTT. Translating gives CASSPTGITGELFF.

The chain couples TRBV7-2 to TRBJ2-1; D is ambiguous. Germline V gene data show CDR1 as SGHTA and CDR2 as FQGNSA. The V and J ends lost 4 bases and 1 base respectively, with 5 bases between them. The CDR3 has 13 amino acids. The CDR3 loop reads CASSSRSYNEQFF. The CDR3 bases are TGTGCCAGCAGCTCTAGGTCCTACAATGAGCAGTTCTTC.

The V gene is TRBV5-1, the J gene TRBJ2-1, with D tentatively TRBD1 (6 bases). Between the trimmed V and J ends, which lost 3 bases and 7 bases, there was a span of 20 bases. CDR3 size: 16 residues. Per germline, CDR1 SGHRS and CDR2 YFSETQ. For the CDR3, the DNA is TGCGCCAGCAGCTCCCCCCCCGACAGGTTTGGGAATGAGCAGTTCTTC. Protein product: CASSSPPDRFGNEQFF.

The chain joins TRBV5-6 to TRBJ1-5, with D hard to call. Trimming took off 4 bases at V and 6 bases at J, with 17 bases between the two ends. CDR1 SGHDT and CDR2 YYEEEE come from the germline V gene. This CDR3 region has 15 residues. CDR3 sequence (DNA): TGTGCCAGCAGCACCTGGGGAGGGAGCGGTCAGCCCCAGCATTTT. Protein: CASSTWGGSGQPQHF.

This clone was detected only a few times. The chain has TRBV29-1 and TRBJ2-7; 11 bases are shared with TRBD2. Trimming cost V 3 bases and J 5 bases; bases outside gene matches: 0. The CDR3 spans 12 residues. The germline V gene encodes CDR1 SQVTM and CDR2 ANQGSEA. The CDR3 nucleotides read TGCAGCGTTGAGGGACTAGCGGACGAGCAGTACTTC. Translated, it gives CSVEGLADEQYF.

The chain links TRBV11-2 to TRBJ2-1, with 9 bases aligning to TRBD2. CDR3 length: 15 amino acids. The germline CDR1 and CDR2 sequences are SGHAT and FQNNGV. The junction had 5 bases not matched to a gene; V was cut back by 5 bases and J by 3 bases. The CDR3 protein is CASSPREGGYNEQFF. CDR3 sequence (DNA): TGTGCCAGCAGCCCGCGGGAGGGTGGCTACAATGAGCAGTTCTTC.

This clone was found a few times. The J gene is TRBJ2-7, the V gene TRBV7-9; D might be TRBD2 (5 bases). The germline gives CDR1 SEHNR, CDR2 FQNEAQ (reference sequence). V lost 5 bases, J lost 3 bases, and 17 bases lay in between. The CDR3 sequence is 15 residues long. CDR3 protein: CASSPMSGFNYEQYF. In DNA, the CDR3 is TGTGCCAGCAGCCCGATGTCGGGGTTCAACTACGAGCAGTACTTC.

The rearrangement links TRBV4-3 to TRBJ2-1; D ambiguous. Germline-derived CDR1 and CDR2 are LGHNA and YSLEER. V was shortened by 1 base and J by 6 bases, with 10 bases between the two germline ends. CDR3 length: 14 amino acids. CDR3 protein: CASSQANPSNEQFF. CDR3 in DNA: TGCGCCAGCAGCCAAGCCAACCCTAGCAATGAGCAGTTCTTC.

The rearrangement links TRBV11-2 to TRBJ2-1, with D tentatively TRBD2 (5 bases). Trimming shortened V by 1 base and J by 2 bases, and 12 bases separated the two germline ends. The CDR3 contains 16 residues. Germline CDR1 reads SGHAT; CDR2 reads FQNNGV. The CDR3 here is CASSLVGSGTYNEQFF. CDR3 sequence (DNA): TGTGCCAGCAGCTTAGTGGGGTCGGGGACCTACAATGAGCAGTTCTTC.

The chain combines TRBV25-1 with TRBJ2-1; D is undetermined. V lost 1 base to trimming and J lost 8 bases, with 18 bases between them. The CDR3 is made up of 16 amino acids. The V gene's germline CDR1 is MGHDK and CDR2 SYGVNS. This chain's CDR3 is CASSELRPSFPHEQFF. In DNA, the CDR3 is TGTGCCAGCAGTGAATTGCGGCCCTCCTTTCCCCATGAGCAGTTCTTC. The whole variable domain, filled in from reference TRBV25-1 and TRBJ2-1, reads EADIYQTPRYLVIGTGKKITLECSQTMGHDKMYWYQQDPGMELHLIHYSYGVNSTEKGDLSSESTVSRIRTEHFPLTLESARPSHTSQYLCASSELRPSFPHEQFFGPGTRLTVL.

The rearrangement uses TRBV11-1 and TRBJ1-1; no firm D call. V dropped 2 bases and J dropped 8 bases, with 6 bases sitting between them. The CDR3 has 11 amino acids. The germline V gene encodes CDR1 SGHAT and CDR2 FQDESV (reference sequence). DNA for the CDR3: TGTGCCAGCAGCTTAAGAGCGGAAGCTTTCTTT. It codes for CASSLRAEAFF.

The V and J genes are TRBV7-2 and TRBJ2-7, with D unclear. V shed 5 bases and J shed 2 bases, with 16 bases lying between them. CDR1 SGHTA and CDR2 FQGNSA come from the germline V gene. The CDR3 has 15 residues. CDR3 amino acids: CASSPSRLQTYEQYF. CDR3 in DNA: TGTGCCAGCAGCCCGTCCCGACTTCAAACCTACGAGCAGTACTTC.

The genes are TRBV28 and TRBJ1-3; TRBD1 is a possible D gene (6 bases). Germline CDR1 MDHEN, CDR2 SYDVKM. There are 16 residues in the CDR3. Trimming removed 3 bases at V and 0 bases at J, with 12 bases between. The CDR3 protein is CASSLDTGPSGNTIYF. In DNA form, the CDR3 reads TGTGCCAGCAGTTTGGATACAGGGCCCTCTGGAAACACCATATATTTT.

The chain has TRBV28 and TRBJ2-5; 11 bases map to TRBD1. Per the germline V gene, CDR1 is MDHEN and CDR2 is SYDVKM. The CDR3 loop spans 15 amino acids. J gave up 4 bases and V 6 bases, and 7 bases lay outside the gene matches. CDR3 DNA: TGTGCCAGCAGCCACCCTGGGACAGGGGGAGAGACCCAGTACTTC. Amino acid sequence: CASSHPGTGGETQYF.